The 17 T cell receptor beta chains in this list originate from one sample, sequenced in a study of blood T cell repertoires in COVID-19. The protocol was immunoSEQ multiplex PCR, while the TCRdb copy is restricted to in-frame clones and leaves out a portion. The table lists 180,000 or so clones, about four fifths of them singletons. Source material: PBMCs or T cells enriched from blood (not recorded which). The receptors here all came from a man aged 45 to 65 who had recovered from COVID-19.

The chain combines TRBV6-5 with TRBJ1-2; 10 bases are a match to TRBD1. CDR3 size: 14 residues. Germline CDR1 reads MNHEY; CDR2 reads SVGAGI. The junction had 5 bases not matched to a gene; V was cut back by 5 bases and J by 5 bases. The CDR3 loop is CASSPRQGAYGYTF. CDR3 nucleotide sequence: TGTGCCAGCAGTCCGCGACAGGGGGCGTATGGCTACACCTTC.

The chain couples TRBV14 to TRBJ1-1; 7 bases align to TRBD1. The germline V gene encodes CDR1 SGHDN and CDR2 FVKESK. J lost 4 bases, V lost 2 bases, and 4 bases had no gene match. The CDR3 loop spans 14 amino acids. For the CDR3, the DNA is TGTGCCAGCAGCCAACCGGACAGGCCCACTGAAGCTTTCTTT. Translation gives CASSQPDRPTEAFF.

The V gene is TRBV5-1, the J gene TRBJ2-7, with TRBD1 matching 8 bases. This CDR3 has 14 amino acids. V lost 0 bases, J lost 3 bases, and 2 bases stayed unmatched. Germline CDR1 SGHRS, CDR2 YFSETQ. CDR3 sequence reads: CASSLGQGFYEQYF. CDR3 nucleotide sequence: TGCGCCAGCAGCTTGGGACAGGGGTTCTACGAGCAGTACTTC.

The chain employs TRBV3-1 (or the pseudogene TRBV3-2) and TRBJ1-1; 7 nucleotides line up with TRBD1. V was clipped by 11 bases and J by 3 bases; unmatched bases: 9. Germline V gives CDR1 LGHDT, CDR2 YNNKEL (reference sequence). The CDR3 has 13 amino acids. CDR3 DNA: TGTGCCTCGACAGAGGGGGCCTACACTGAAGCTTTCTTT. Translation: CASTEGAYTEAFF.

This clone was counted only a few times. This rearrangement joins TRBV27 to TRBJ2-7; possibly TRBD1 for D (6 bases). This CDR3 has 17 amino acids. The germline V gene has CDR1 MNHEY and CDR2 SMNVEV (reference sequence). Trimming took off 6 bases at V and 0 bases at J, with 21 bases between the two ends. This chain's CDR3 is CASRKAGVGGSSYEQYF. CDR3 DNA sequence: TGTGCCAGCAGAAAGGCAGGGGTTGGCGGAAGCTCCTACGAGCAGTACTTC.

The CDR3 DNA reads TGCGCCAGCAGCCCAGGAGGAGCGGAATTCTCCTACGAGCAGTACTTC. Amino acids: CASSPGGAEFSYEQYF. This chain links TRBV5-1 with TRBJ2-7; D may be TRBD2 (5 bases). Trimming removed 4 bases at V and 0 bases at J, with 17 bases between. Germline CDR1 and CDR2: SGHRS and YFSETQ. This CDR3 spans 16 amino acids.

The chain couples TRBV5-1 to TRBJ1-4, with 11 nucleotides matching TRBD1. Germline V gene data show CDR1 as SGHRS and CDR2 as YFSETQ. Trimming removed 7 bases from V and 5 bases from J; junction bases left unmatched: 10. The CDR3 is 16 residues long. CDR3 residues: CASRGQGVIYNEKLFF. Written as DNA, the CDR3 is TGCGCCAGCCGGGGACAGGGGGTGATCTACAATGAAAAACTGTTTTTT.

V gene TRBV7-8 combines with J gene TRBJ1-2, with D unclear. This CDR3 is built from 13 residues. Germline loops: CDR1 SGHVS, CDR2 FQNEAQ. The ends were cut back, 1 base at V and 4 bases at J, with 7 bases in the middle. The DNA for the CDR3 is TGTGCCAGCAGCTTAGTGACGGGCTATGGCTACACCTTC. Encoded protein: CASSLVTGYGYTF.

The chain is built from TRBV5-1 and TRBJ2-3; a weak D match, TRBD2 (7 bases). Germline V gene lookup returns CDR1 SGHRS and CDR2 YFSETQ. The CDR3 runs 15 residues. V was trimmed by 1 base and J by 3 bases, leaving 12 bases between them. The chain's CDR3 is CASSLSGEGTDTQYF. CDR3 nucleotide sequence: TGCGCCAGCAGCTTGTCAGGGGAGGGTACAGATACGCAGTATTTT. Drawing the rest from reference TRBV5-1 and TRBJ2-3, the complete variable domain is KAGVTQTPRYLIKTRGQQVTLSCSPISGHRSVSWYQQTPGQGLQFLFEYFSETQRNKGNFPGRFSGRQFSNSRSEMNVSTLELGDSALYLCASSLSGEGTDTQYFGPGTRLTVL.

The J gene is TRBJ1-5, the V gene TRBV6-6; TRBD1 might be the D (6 bases). Germline CDR1 MNHNY, CDR2 SVGAGI (reference sequence). The CDR3 has 15 amino acids. V was trimmed by 0 bases and J by 0 bases, leaving 6 bases between them. CDR3 sequence (DNA): TGTGCCAGCAGTTACTCAGGGGGTAGCAATCAGCCCCAGCATTTT. Translating gives CASSYSGGSNQPQHF.

This clone appeared a few times. The gene calls are TRBV10-3 and TRBJ1-5; 8 nucleotides agree with TRBD1. With 6 bases clipped from V and 2 bases from J, the junction kept 6 bases outside the gene matches. Germline V gene lookup returns CDR1 ENHRY and CDR2 SYGVKD. This CDR3 is 15 amino acids long. CDR3 sequence reads: CAIRKTGDGNQPQHF. In nucleotides, the CDR3 is TGTGCCATCAGGAAGACAGGGGATGGCAATCAGCCCCAGCATTTT.

V and J are TRBV6-5 and TRBJ1-2; 11 bases line up with TRBD1. With V trimmed by 10 bases and J by 8 bases, 9 bases remained unmatched. Germline V gene lookup returns CDR1 MNHEY and CDR2 SVGAGI. The CDR3 is 13 residues long. CDR3 bases: TGTGCCACTTGGGGACAGGGGGAAAACGGCTACACCTTC. Amino acid sequence: CATWGQGENGYTF.

The chain carries TRBV6-6 and TRBJ2-7, with D possibly matching TRBD2 (5 bases). CDR1 is MNHNY and CDR2 is SVGAGI in the germline V gene (reference sequence). CDR3 length equals 14 residues. V was clipped by 5 bases and J by 4 bases, with 15 bases between them. CDR3 sequence reads: CASSPSSSGYEQYF. The CDR3 region has the DNA TGTGCCAGCAGTCCATCCTCCTCGGGATACGAGCAGTACTTC.

The chain uses TRBV18 and TRBJ2-7; TRBD1 aligns across 9 bases. The J segment lost 3 bases and the V segment lost 6 bases, leaving 12 bases of the junction unmatched. Germline V gene data show CDR1 as KGHSH and CDR2 as LQKENI. The CDR3 sequence is 16 residues long. CDR3 in amino acids: CASSPGTGTSGYEQYF. The CDR3 region has the DNA TGTGCCAGCTCCCCTGGGACAGGGACGTCGGGCTACGAGCAGTACTTC.

The chain joins TRBV11-2 to TRBJ2-1; 14 bases line up with TRBD2. CDR3 length: 12 residues. In germline, CDR1 is SGHAT, CDR2 FQNNGV. V shed 5 bases and J 14 bases; nucleotides not matched to a gene: 2. CDR3 DNA sequence: TGTGCCAGCAGCCAGACTAGCGGGGGGGAGTTCTTC. Encoded protein: CASSQTSGGEFF.

The chain has TRBV9 and TRBJ2-7; tentatively, D is TRBD2 (7 bases). Trimming removed 4 bases from V and 0 bases from J, with 14 bases in between. The CDR3 runs 15 residues. In germline, CDR1 is SGDLS, CDR2 YYNGEE. DNA of the CDR3: TGTGCCAGCAGCCCCGGGGGCGGGAGCTCCTACGAGCAGTACTTC. The encoded protein is CASSPGGGSSYEQYF.

The V gene is TRBV28, the J gene TRBJ1-4; a possible D gene is TRBD1 (6 bases). Germline CDR1 is MDHEN and CDR2 is SYDVKM. The CDR3 runs 15 residues. The ends were cut back, 7 bases at V and 0 bases at J, with 12 bases in the middle. CDR3 loop: CASTFGGSTNEKLFF. CDR3 coding DNA: TGTGCCAGCACTTTTGGGGGCTCAACTAATGAAAAACTGTTTTTT.